These 27 T cell receptor beta chains were all obtained from the same sample, sequenced in a study of T cell repertoires in cytomegalovirus infection. TCRdb ran MiXCR on the reads and lists one entry per CDR3 protein. The top ten hold roughly 8% of the sample, which has roughly 600,000 distinct CDR3 sequences, roughly a quarter seen once. What was sequenced was CD8+ T cells from PBMCs. These receptor sequences come from a human donor in good health (CMV status not recorded). Some clones in this sample may be carry-over from other donors' samples.

The genes are TRBV29-1 and TRBJ2-1; 12 bases align to TRBD1. Per the germline V gene, CDR1 is SQVTM and CDR2 is ANQGSEA. The V gene end was trimmed by 5 bases and the J gene end by 6 bases; junction bases not matched to a gene: 5. The CDR3 spans 14 residues. For the CDR3, the DNA is TGCAGCGTTTCCGGGACAGGGGGCTTCAATGAGCAGTTCTTC. It translates to CSVSGTGGFNEQFF.

The gene calls are TRBV4-3 and TRBJ1-4; unclear D gene. The germline CDR1 and CDR2 sequences are LGHNA and YSLEER. The length of the CDR3 is 18 residues. Between the trimmed V and J ends, which lost 0 bases and 0 bases, there was a span of 14 bases. As DNA, the CDR3 is TGCGCCAGCAGCCAAGACCCCCCAGACTCCGCAACTAATGAAAAACTGTTTTTT. Protein: CASSQDPPDSATNEKLFF.

In this sample, this clonotype turned up a few times. The rearrangement joins TRBV5-1 to TRBJ2-5; the match to TRBD1 covers 9 bases. The CDR3 loop spans 15 amino acids. J lost 3 bases, V lost 4 bases, and 7 bases had no gene match. Germline V gives CDR1 SGHRS, CDR2 YFSETQ. The CDR3 loop reads CASSTTTGGKETQYF. Written as DNA, the CDR3 is TGCGCCAGCAGCACCACTACAGGGGGCAAAGAGACCCAGTACTTC.

Only a few counts were recorded for this clonotype. The V gene is TRBV6-6, the J gene TRBJ1-3; 8 bases are shared with TRBD1. Per germline, CDR1 MNHNY and CDR2 SVGAGI (reference sequence). V dropped 0 bases and J dropped 8; count of bases not matched to a gene: 6. The CDR3 is 15 amino acids. The CDR3 is CASSYSPDRADTIYF. In nucleotides, the CDR3 is TGTGCCAGCAGTTACTCCCCGGACAGGGCTGACACCATATATTTT.

The rearrangement uses TRBV29-1 and TRBJ2-1; TRBD2 matches 9 bases. Germline values: CDR1 SQVTM, CDR2 ANQGSEA. V was pared by 2 bases and J by 2 bases, with 4 bases of the junction left unmatched. CDR3 length: 15 amino acids. In nucleotides, the CDR3 is TGCAGCGTTGAAATGAGACTAGCGGCCTACAATGAGCAGTTCTTC. Translation: CSVEMRLAAYNEQFF.

This clonotype was counted at least ten times. The gene calls are TRBV7-9 and TRBJ2-1; 8 nucleotides match TRBD2. This CDR3 comprises 17 residues. The germline V gene encodes CDR1 SEHNR and CDR2 FQNEAQ (reference sequence). V lost 5 bases to trimming and J lost 3 bases; unmatched junction nucleotides: 12. The CDR3 spells CASSPRVAGGRYNEQFF. The CDR3 DNA sequence: TGTGCCAGCAGCCCTCGAGTGGCGGGGGGACGCTACAATGAGCAGTTCTTC.

The chain uses TRBV9 and TRBJ2-2; maybe TRBD2 (5 bases). The CDR3 length is 14 residues. CDR1 SGDLS and CDR2 YYNGEE come from the germline V gene. The V gene lost 6 bases and the J gene lost 2 bases, with 11 bases spanning the gap. The CDR3 DNA follows: TGTGCCAGCACCCCGGGATCTAACACCGGGGAGCTGTTTTTT. Translation: CASTPGSNTGELFF.

This clonotype came up many times. The chain carries TRBV7-2 and TRBJ1-3; tentatively, D is TRBD1 (5 bases). Germline V gene data show CDR1 as SGHTA and CDR2 as FQGNSA. There are 15 residues in the CDR3. V was shortened by 3 bases and J by 3 bases, with 12 bases between the two germline ends. The CDR3 here is CASSFPQEDGNTIYF. CDR3 DNA sequence: TGTGCCAGCAGCTTCCCACAGGAGGATGGAAACACCATATATTTT. The variable domain in full, with the rest retrieved from reference TRBV7-2 and TRBJ1-3, is GAGVSQSPSNKVTEKGKDVELRCDPISGHTALYWYRQSLGQGLEFLIYFQGNSAPDKSGLPSDRFSAERTGGSVSTLTIQRTQQEDSAVYLCASSFPQEDGNTIYFGEGSWLTVV.

This chain links TRBV7-6 with TRBJ1-2; D is ambiguous. CDR3 size: 10 residues. The V gene's germline CDR1 is SGHVS and CDR2 FNYEAQ. V was clipped by 0 bases and J by 11 bases, with 4 bases between them. The CDR3 loop is CASSLAEYTF. The CDR3, as DNA: TGTGCCAGCAGCTTAGCTGAGTACACCTTC.

This clonotype was observed a few times. The chain combines TRBV28 with TRBJ2-1; 13 bases are shared with TRBD2. The CDR3 contains 18 residues. V was clipped by 3 bases and J by 4 bases; unmatched bases: 9. CDR1 and CDR2 (germline): MDHEN, SYDVKM. CDR3 nucleotides: TGTGCCAGCAGTTTGCCGGGACTAGCGGGGACGTATTACAATGAGCAGTTCTTC. This translates into CASSLPGLAGTYYNEQFF.

The chain has TRBV28 and TRBJ1-2; TRBD1 agrees at 10 bases. The germline gives CDR1 MDHEN, CDR2 SYDVKM. This CDR3 contains 12 residues. The junction had 3 bases not matched to a gene; V was cut back by 8 bases and J by 6 bases. The DNA for the CDR3 is TGTGCCAGCCGGGACAGGGGAGATGGCTACACCTTC. As protein: CASRDRGDGYTF.

This clonotype was observed a handful of times. The chain joins TRBV7-2 to TRBJ2-3; possibly TRBD1 for D (6 bases). V was pared by 6 bases and J by 2 bases, with 21 bases between. This CDR3 comprises 17 residues. Germline V gene data show CDR1 as SGHTA and CDR2 as FQGNSA. The CDR3 DNA is TGTGCCAGCAGAAACTCTTACCAGGTGGGGGCCACAGATACGCAGTATTTT. Translating gives CASRNSYQVGATDTQYF.

This clonotype was seen many times. The chain carries TRBV28 and TRBJ1-4; D perhaps matches TRBD1 (5 bases). Germline lookup yields CDR1 MDHEN and CDR2 SYDVKM. This CDR3 is built from 13 residues. V lost 5 bases and J 14 bases, leaving 18 bases between the germline ends. CDR3 DNA: TGTGCCAGCAGTCGGACTTATACAAGGGGCCTGTTTTTT. Translated, it gives CASSRTYTRGLFF.

The chain links TRBV15 to TRBJ2-5; D tentatively reads TRBD1 or TRBD2 (5 bases each). The CDR3 covers 11 residues. Germline CDR1 LNHNV, CDR2 YYDKDF (reference sequence). V shed 9 bases and J shed 3 bases, with 8 bases lying between them. The CDR3: CATGPKETQYF. The CDR3 nucleotides are TGTGCCACGGGACCAAAAGAGACCCAGTACTTC.

The chain uses TRBV11-3 and TRBJ2-7; 8 bases match TRBD1. CDR1 is SGHNT and CDR2 is YENEEA in the germline V gene. This CDR3 is built from 15 residues. The V gene end was trimmed by 5 bases and the J gene end by 0 bases; junction bases not matched to a gene: 6. The CDR3 protein is CASSPGTGLSYEQYF. DNA of the CDR3: TGTGCCAGCAGCCCCGGGACAGGACTCTCCTACGAGCAGTACTTC.

Of note for this clonotype: This could be a read error, since a much larger clone is one nucleotide away. The chain recombines TRBV29-1 with TRBJ1-4; 7 nucleotides line up with TRBD1. Germline V gene sequence: CDR1 SQVTM, CDR2 ANQGSEA. This CDR3 comprises 14 residues. CDR3 sequence: CSVSPGQRNKKLFF. CDR3 sequence (DNA): TGCAGCGTCTCACCGGGACAGCGTAATAAAAAACTGTTTTTT.

V is TRBV7-9 and J is TRBJ1-2; the D gene is possibly TRBD1 (5 bases). Trimming shortened V by 2 bases and J by 1 base, and 11 bases separated the two germline ends. Looked up from germline, CDR1 is SEHNR and CDR2 is FQNEAQ (reference sequence). CDR3 size: 15 residues. CDR3: CASSLNSGSNYGYTF. For the CDR3, the DNA is TGTGCCAGCAGCTTAAATTCAGGGAGTAACTATGGCTACACCTTC.

The genes are TRBV6-5 and TRBJ1-1; no definite D call. The CDR3 totals 12 residues. V was shortened by 2 bases and J by 8 bases, with 9 bases between the two germline ends. CDR1 and CDR2 from the germline V gene are MNHEY and SVGAGI. The CDR3: CASSYPGGEAFF. CDR3 DNA sequence: TGTGCCAGCAGTTACCCTGGAGGGGAAGCTTTCTTT.

This sequence joins TRBV20-1 and TRBJ1-1, with TRBD1 matching 9 bases. The CDR3 is 14 amino acids. J gave up 11 bases and V 1 base, and 11 bases lay outside the gene matches. The germline CDR1 and CDR2 sequences are DFQATT and SNEGSKA (reference sequence). The CDR3 sequence: CSARVLDRGRGAFF. The CDR3, as DNA: TGCAGTGCTAGAGTCTTAGACAGGGGGAGGGGGGCTTTCTTT.

Remarks on this clonotype: This may come from a read error, since a much larger clone is one base off. The chain links TRBV7-2 to TRBJ1-1; D is uncertain. The CDR3 length is 15 residues. CDR1 and CDR2 from the germline V gene are SGHTA and FQGNSA. CDR3 loop: CANSLGKGMNTEAFF. The CDR3 coding sequence is TGTGCCAACAGCTTAGGGAAGGGCATGAACACTGAAGCTTTCTTT.

This chain joins TRBV20-1 and TRBJ1-2; 9 bases are shared with TRBD1. Unmatched junction bases numbered 6, after V lost 1 base and J lost 6 bases. Looked up from germline, CDR1 is DFQATT and CDR2 is SNEGSKA (reference sequence). The CDR3 runs to 14 residues. The CDR3 is CSARGGQGENGYTF. CDR3 DNA: TGCAGTGCTAGAGGGGGACAGGGTGAAAATGGCTACACCTTC.

The chain employs TRBV7-9 and TRBJ1-5; possible D gene TRBD1, 6 bases. Germline CDR1 is SEHNR and CDR2 is FQNEAQ (reference sequence). The CDR3 covers 13 residues. Deletions cut 5 bases from V and 9 bases from J, with 14 bases between. In DNA form, the CDR3 reads TGTGCCAGCAGCCTTGGGGGGCTTGGGCCCCAGCATTTT. This encodes CASSLGGLGPQHF.

This clonotype was counted between two and nine times. The chain has TRBV29-1 and TRBJ2-5, with 12 bases lining up with TRBD2. The junction had 6 bases not matched to a gene; V was cut back by 5 bases and J by 2 bases. CDR3 length equals 15 residues. The V gene's germline CDR1 is SQVTM and CDR2 ANQGSEA. The CDR3 spells CSVPGLAGPQETQYF. DNA of the CDR3: TGCAGCGTTCCAGGACTAGCGGGGCCTCAAGAGACCCAGTACTTC.

This rearrangement joins TRBV28 to TRBJ1-5; D may be TRBD1 (5 bases). The V gene lost 3 bases and the J gene lost 7 bases, with 16 bases spanning the gap. The CDR3 extends over 15 amino acids. Germline V lookup: CDR1 MDHEN, CDR2 SYDVKM. The CDR3 is CASSLTAKARQPQHF. The DNA for the CDR3 is TGTGCCAGCAGTTTGACAGCAAAGGCGCGGCAGCCCCAGCATTTT.

This clonotype has just a few counts. The V call is TRBV7-2, the J call TRBJ1-1, with D possibly being TRBD1 (5 bases). V lost 2 bases to trimming and J lost 2 bases, with 18 bases between them. CDR1 SGHTA and CDR2 FQGNSA come from the germline V gene. This CDR3 comprises 17 residues. The CDR3 coding sequence is TGTGCCAGCAGCTTATCCACTTTTCGGGACTTTAACACTGAAGCTTTCTTT. Its protein is CASSLSTFRDFNTEAFF.

The gene calls are TRBV11-3 and TRBJ2-1; D might be TRBD1 (6 bases). V was pared by 5 bases and J by 6 bases, with 8 bases between. The CDR3 is made up of 12 amino acids. In germline, CDR1 is SGHNT, CDR2 YENEEA. As DNA, the CDR3 is TGTGCCAGCAGCGAGGACAGCAATGAGCAGTTCTTC. Translating gives CASSEDSNEQFF.

As regards this clonotype: A much larger clone lies a single base off, so this may be a read error. The V call is TRBV28, the J call TRBJ2-2, with D uncertain. In germline, CDR1 is MDHEN, CDR2 SYDVKM. The CDR3 extends over 11 amino acids. V was cut by 7 bases and J by 6 bases, with 6 bases left in between. The CDR3: CASKQAGELFF. The CDR3 nucleotides read TGTGCCAGCAAACAAGCCGGGGAGCTGTTTTTT. Full variable domain (remainder filled in from reference TRBV28 and TRBJ2-2): DVKVTQSSRYLVKRTGEKVFLECVQDMDHENMFWYRQDPGLGLRLIYFSYDVKMKEKGDIPEGYSVSREKKERFSLILESASTNQTSMYLCASKQAGELFFGEGSRLTVL.